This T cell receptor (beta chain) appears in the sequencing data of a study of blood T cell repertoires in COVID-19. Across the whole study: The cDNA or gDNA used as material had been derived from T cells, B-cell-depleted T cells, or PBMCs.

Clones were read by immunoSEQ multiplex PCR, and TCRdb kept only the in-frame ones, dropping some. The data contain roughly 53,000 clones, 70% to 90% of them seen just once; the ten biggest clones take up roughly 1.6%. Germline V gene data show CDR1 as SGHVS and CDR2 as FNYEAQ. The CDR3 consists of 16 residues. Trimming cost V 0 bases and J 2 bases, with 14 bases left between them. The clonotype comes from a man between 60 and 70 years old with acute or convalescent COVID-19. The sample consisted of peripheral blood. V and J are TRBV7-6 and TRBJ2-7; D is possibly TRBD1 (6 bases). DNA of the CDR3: TGTGCCAGCAGCTTAGCCGGGACAACTGGTACCTACGAGCAGTACTTC. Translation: CASSLAGTTGTYEQYF.